The T cell receptor (beta chain) described here comes from a study of vaccination and CD4 T cells after COVID-19. About the research overall: Once diagnosed, patients had post-COVID samples drawn a median roughly 97 days later (range 35 to 161). Investigators stimulated cells with overlapping spike peptides drawn from SARS-CoV-2, HCoV-NL63, HCoV-OC43 and HCoV-229E.

Cultured CD4+ T-cell DNA underwent Oncomine TCR Beta short-read sequencing. Investigators isolated genomic DNA from cultured CD4+ T cells. TCRdb re-called the PCR reads through MiXCR, storing one row per CDR3 protein. This table has more than 9,000 distinct CDR3 sequences, 31% appearing once. This clonotype came up a few times. What it binds is unknown. This sample's treatment: roughly ten-day PBMC culture with coronavirus spike peptide pools or control peptides (ViraFEST assay). CD4+ T cells that came from the unexposed donor were collected before the COVID-19 pandemic (2011-2018). Culture proceeded for about 10 days, and CD4+ T cells were then isolated by negative selection. This receptor was obtained from a human donor in good health. Sequencing was performed on CD4+ T cells from blood, cultured in vitro.

The chain's CDR3 is CATARTRPGETQYF. As DNA, the CDR3 is TGTGCCACCGCGCGCACCCGACCGGGGGAGACCCAGTACTTC. The rearrangement joins TRBV2 to TRBJ2-5, with D tentatively TRBD2 (5 bases). Per germline, CDR1 SNHLY and CDR2 FYNNEI. The CDR3 length is 14 residues. The V and J ends lost 10 bases and 5 bases respectively, with 20 bases between them.